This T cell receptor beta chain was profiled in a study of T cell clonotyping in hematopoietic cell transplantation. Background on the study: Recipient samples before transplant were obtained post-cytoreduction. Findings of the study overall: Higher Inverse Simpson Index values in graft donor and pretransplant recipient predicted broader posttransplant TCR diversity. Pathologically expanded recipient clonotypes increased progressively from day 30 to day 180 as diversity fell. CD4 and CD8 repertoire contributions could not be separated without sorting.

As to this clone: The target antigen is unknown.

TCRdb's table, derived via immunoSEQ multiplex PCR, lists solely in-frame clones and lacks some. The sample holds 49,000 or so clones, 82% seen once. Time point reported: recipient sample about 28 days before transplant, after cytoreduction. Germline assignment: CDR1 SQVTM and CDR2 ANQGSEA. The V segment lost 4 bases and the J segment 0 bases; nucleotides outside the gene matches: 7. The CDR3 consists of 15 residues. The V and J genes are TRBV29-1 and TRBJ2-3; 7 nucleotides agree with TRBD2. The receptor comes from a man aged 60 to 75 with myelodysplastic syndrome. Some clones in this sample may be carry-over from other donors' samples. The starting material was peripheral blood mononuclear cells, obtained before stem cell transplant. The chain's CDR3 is CSVAGASGSTDTQYF. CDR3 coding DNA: TGCAGCGTTGCAGGCGCTAGCGGAAGCACAGATACGCAGTATTTT.